This T cell receptor (beta chain) was retrieved from a study of cytomegalovirus exposure and HLA in healthy donors. Vbeta (60) and Jbeta (13) primers were used in the PCR. The table came from immunoSEQ multiplex PCR; TCRdb's copy has only in-frame clones and leaves some out. The specimen's table records more than 100,000 clones. The germline gives CDR1 MRHNA, CDR2 SNTAGT. This CDR3 is built from 15 residues. V lost 0 bases to trimming and J lost 7 bases; unmatched junction nucleotides: 6. The gene calls are TRBV6-4 and TRBJ1-2, with 9 nucleotides matching TRBD1. The source is a woman in her thirties or forties in good health and CMV-seronegative. The sample comprised PBMCs. The CDR3 protein is CASSDSNRGRGGYTF. The CDR3 region has the DNA TGTGCCAGCAGTGACTCGAACAGGGGGCGCGGTGGCTACACCTTC.